Included here is one T cell receptor beta chain sequence, with context. The specificity of this receptor is unknown. Base qualities are not provided; no much larger clone lies one nucleotide away. This sample was taken from a study of T cell repertoires in cytomegalovirus infection (dated by TCRdb to between 2018 and 2021). Regarding the complete study: Recently identified HLA-C-restricted CMV epitopes, whose presentation resists viral immunomodulation, were targeted by peptide stimulations together with well-studied HLA-B-restricted epitopes. Because public TCR beta signatures pointed to carriage of CMV infection together with the matching HLA type, the HLA type of each donor mattered for the analysis.

For CDR1 and CDR2, the germline V gene lists SGHVS and FNYEAQ. The junction shows trimming of 5 bases on V and 1 base on J, and the gene matches do not reach 31 bases of it. Including the terminal cysteine and phenylalanine, the CDR3 comprises 24 residues. The sequence is cut down to CDR3 DNA, 72 bases in frame from base 1. The treatment or condition label for this specimen denotes: in vitro stimulation with specific CMV peptide epitopes to enrich CMV-specific T cells. Broad study findings and their caveats: Cumulative frequency of public TCR beta family members discriminated carriers of CMV infection plus the relevant HLA type in this cohort and an independent approximately 350-donor cohort. In the ex vivo response, HLA-C-restricted CMV-specific TCR beta clonotypes were dominant, and in two of eight donors the single most frequent clonotype came from this HLA-C-restricted group.

Sequencer: Illumina HiSeq 1500. The raw public data were reprocessed by TCRdb itself: fastp quality trimming at Q25, MiXCR clonotype calling, in-frame beta chains only. Identical CDR3 proteins give one entry, which carries the most common genes and DNA. The sample profile shows about a million distinct CDR3 sequences; 30% to 40% of them were found once. The top ten clones comprise 13% of the sample. This sample comprised cultured CD8+ T cells from PBMCs, obtained from culture after CMV antigen stimulation. The sequence came from a human donor in good health (CMV status not recorded). Some clones in this sample may be carry-over from other donors' samples. The V gene is TRBV7-6 and the J gene is TRBJ1-2, with TRBD1 matching 10 junction bases. At the DNA level, the sequence is TGTGCCAGCAGCCCAGACAGGGGGCGATGGGACCCTACGGGTCACTACCCTTATAACTATGGCTACACCTTC. This sequence encodes CASSPDRGRWDPTGHYPYNYGYTF. Reference TRBV7-6 and TRBJ1-2 genes cover what lies past the CDR3, so the full variable domain is GAGVSQSPRYKVTKRGQDVALRCDPISGHVSLYWYRQALGQGPEFLTYFNYEAQQDKSGLPNDRFSAERPEGSISTLTIQRTEQRDSAMYRCASSPDRGRWDPTGHYPYNYGYTFGSGTRLTVV.